This T cell receptor beta chain was obtained from a study of long-term antiretroviral therapy in people with HIV. The germline gives CDR1 SGHRS, CDR2 YFSETQ. CDR3 length: 16 amino acids. V lost 2 bases and J 0 bases, leaving 9 bases between the germline ends. The samples comprised 1-10 million cryopreserved PBMC ahead of DNA extraction. At the survey level, the v3.0 immunoSEQ assay was run. Sequencing aimed to cover about 35,000-55,000 T-cell genomes per sample. The protocol was immunoSEQ multiplex PCR, while the TCRdb copy is restricted to in-frame clones and leaves out a portion. The sample holds about 35,000 clones, under 85% seen once. Overall study results and limits: Repertoire dominance by clones expanded before ART was seen at all time points.

A note on this clone: Its target is not known.

The chain is built from TRBV5-1 and TRBJ1-6, with D uncertain. The sequencing here drew on unsorted PBMCs, taken 1 year after starting antiretroviral therapy. The sequence derives from a man aged 18 to 35 with HIV. In DNA form, the CDR3 reads TGCGCCAGCAGCTTAACAGTGAGCTCCTATAATTCACCCCTCCACTTT. Translation: CASSLTVSSYNSPLHF.